This T cell receptor (beta chain) is from a study of patients and donors after allogeneic stem cell transplantation. The CDR3 sequence is 14 residues long. CDR1 is LGHNA and CDR2 is YSLEER in the germline V gene. The V gene lost 5 bases and the J gene lost 0 bases, with 10 bases spanning the gap. MiXCR, applied by TCRdb to the RT-PCR reads, yields one record per CDR3 protein. The data show hundreds of thousands of distinct CDR3 sequences, under 20% seen once. The sample taken for sequencing was blood, either unsorted or a sorted T cell fraction (not recorded which). The TCR sequence derives from a human donor who was either an allogeneic HSCT recipient or a stem cell or donor lymphocyte infusion donor (not recorded which). It is not recorded whose cells these are; they may come from a transplant donor. The genes are TRBV4-3 and TRBJ1-1, with D unclear. CDR3 coding DNA: TGCGCCAGCAGCGTTCGCCTCCTGAACACTGAAGCTTTCTTT. Translating it yields CASSVRLLNTEAFF.